These 20 T cell receptor beta chains were all obtained from the same sample, sequenced in a study of T cell responses to AZD1222 COVID-19 vaccine. The protocol was immunoSEQ multiplex PCR, while the TCRdb copy is restricted to in-frame clones and leaves out a portion. The sample holds 150,000 or so clones; approximately 87% are singletons and the top ten take 4.5% to 6%. The sequencing here drew on peripheral blood, taken on day 0 of MenACWY control vaccination. Every receptor here comes from an adult in good health.

The rearrangement joins TRBV3-1 (or the pseudogene TRBV3-2) to TRBJ2-2, with D unresolved. The CDR3 is 11 amino acids. The germline V gene encodes CDR1 LGHDT and CDR2 YNNKEL (reference sequence). V shed 3 bases and J shed 4 bases, with 0 bases lying between them. The CDR3 loop reads CASSHTGELFF. CDR3 DNA: TGTGCCAGCAGCCACACCGGGGAGCTGTTTTTT.

This chain joins TRBV18 and TRBJ2-5; D may be TRBD1 (6 bases). CDR1 is KGHSH and CDR2 is LQKENI in the germline V gene. The CDR3 is 15 residues long. The ends were cut back, 3 bases at V and 5 bases at J, with 16 bases in the middle. The CDR3 DNA follows: TGTGCCAGCTCACCTAGGACAGTCCAGGGGGAGACCCAGTACTTC. Translation: CASSPRTVQGETQYF.

The chain joins TRBV13 to TRBJ1-5, with TRBD1 matching 7 bases. With 6 bases clipped from V and 5 bases from J, the junction kept 4 bases outside the gene matches. The CDR3 runs 13 residues. Germline CDR1 and CDR2: PRHDT and FYEKMQ (reference sequence). The CDR3 sequence is CASSRQGDQPQHF. The CDR3 nucleotides read TGTGCCAGCAGTCGACAGGGTGATCAGCCCCAGCATTTT.

The chain recombines TRBV5-1 with TRBJ1-3; 10 positions match TRBD1. J was trimmed by 3 bases and V by 0 bases; bases with no gene match: 3. Germline V gives CDR1 SGHRS, CDR2 YFSETQ. This CDR3 region has 16 residues. CDR3 region: CASSLGTGGFGNTIYF. For the CDR3, the DNA is TGCGCCAGCAGCTTGGGGACAGGGGGATTTGGAAACACCATATATTTT.

V usage is TRBV7-2 and J usage is TRBJ1-6; the D is unclear. Germline CDR1 is SGHTA and CDR2 is FQGNSA. The CDR3 covers 14 residues. V lost 5 bases, J lost 3 bases, and 8 bases lay in between. Here the CDR3 reads CASSPRIYNSPLHF. CDR3 coding DNA: TGTGCCAGCAGCCCACGGATCTATAATTCACCCCTCCACTTT.

As concerns this clone: This specimen includes other DNA sequences encoding the same CDR3. The rearrangement uses TRBV7-2 and TRBJ2-7, with TRBD2 matching over 13 bases. The CDR3 totals 15 residues. The V and J ends lost 5 bases and 3 bases, in that order; junction bases with no gene match: 4. CDR1 and CDR2 from the germline V gene are SGHTA and FQGNSA. CDR3 amino acids: CASSLGLAGVYEQYF. The CDR3 DNA follows: TGTGCCAGCAGCCTAGGACTAGCGGGGGTCTACGAGCAGTACTTC.

CDR3 amino acids: CASRDSNQPQHF. CDR3 nucleotides: TGTGCCAGTAGGGATAGCAATCAGCCCCAGCATTTT. V gene TRBV12-3 or TRBV12-4 combines with J gene TRBJ1-5; D uncertain. V was trimmed by 9 bases and J by 0 bases, leaving 6 bases between them. The CDR3 has 12 amino acids.

The gene calls are TRBV6-1 and TRBJ2-5; D is perhaps TRBD1 (6 bases). The CDR3 is 15 residues long. CDR1 and CDR2 from the germline V gene are MNHNS and SASEGT. V was clipped by 0 bases and J by 5 bases, with 13 bases between them. CDR3 amino acids: CASSEAPGGRETQYF. In DNA, the CDR3 is TGTGCCAGCAGTGAAGCCCCTGGGGGCAGGGAGACCCAGTACTTC.

Concerning this clone itself: Different DNA sequences within this sample yield the same CDR3. V is TRBV7-9 and J is TRBJ1-1; D possibly corresponds to TRBD1 (6 bases). Trimming removed 2 bases at V and 1 base at J, with 11 bases between. Looked up from germline, CDR1 is SEHNR and CDR2 is FQNEAQ (reference sequence). The CDR3 runs 15 residues. Here the CDR3 DNA reads TGTGCCAGCAGCTTACCCGGGACACCGAACACTGAAGCTTTCTTT. Its protein is CASSLPGTPNTEAFF.

CDR3 nucleotides: TGTGCCAGCAGTGAAGACCCAGGGTATTACGAGCAGTACGTC. Encoded protein: CASSEDPGYYEQYV. This sequence joins TRBV2 and TRBJ2-7, with a weak D call TRBD1 (5 bases). V gave up 1 base and J gave up 4 bases, with 11 bases separating them. Germline V gene sequence: CDR1 SNHLY, CDR2 FYNNEI. The CDR3 length is 14 residues.

In its sample, this clone was seen once. The chain employs TRBV20-1 and TRBJ1-5, with a weak D call TRBD1 (5 bases). Between the trimmed V and J ends, which lost 3 bases and 4 bases, there was a span of 13 bases. Looked up from germline, CDR1 is DFQATT and CDR2 is SNEGSKA (reference sequence). This CDR3 is built from 14 residues. In DNA, the CDR3 is TGCAGTGCTAGTCGGGGGATGGATAATCAGCCCCAGCATTTT. This codes for CSASRGMDNQPQHF.

The chain links TRBV11-2 to TRBJ1-5; 9 positions match TRBD1. V lost 5 bases and J lost 7; bases outside the gene matches: 3. In germline, CDR1 is SGHAT, CDR2 FQNNGV. The CDR3 loop spans 13 amino acids. CDR3 in DNA: TGTGCCAGCAGCGCGGGACAGGGCCAGCCCCAGCATTTT. Its translation: CASSAGQGQPQHF.

The chain employs TRBV24-1 and TRBJ2-5; 10 bases match TRBD1. The CDR3 sequence is 16 residues long. Germline V gene data show CDR1 as KGHDR and CDR2 as SFDVKD. V lost 4 bases and J lost 4; bases outside the gene matches: 8. CDR3 in amino acids: CATSDRTGGVGETQYF. The DNA of the CDR3 is TGTGCCACCAGTGACCGGACAGGGGGAGTAGGAGAGACCCAGTACTTC.

The rearrangement links TRBV27 to TRBJ2-7; 7 bases align to TRBD1. The CDR3 runs 14 residues. Per the germline V gene, CDR1 is MNHEY and CDR2 is SMNVEV (reference sequence). Trimming at V came to 4 bases and at J to 0 bases, leaving 3 bases not matched to a gene. CDR3 DNA sequence: TGTGCCAGCAGTTCGACAGGGATCTCCTACGAGCAGTACTTC. Translated, it gives CASSSTGISYEQYF.

V is TRBV5-1 and J is TRBJ2-1; D is perhaps TRBD1 (6 bases). V dropped 1 base and J dropped 2 bases, with 13 bases sitting between them. Germline V gene lookup returns CDR1 SGHRS and CDR2 YFSETQ. The CDR3 covers 16 residues. CDR3 loop: CASSLSWTDPYNEQFF. In DNA, the CDR3 is TGCGCCAGCAGCTTGAGTTGGACAGACCCCTACAATGAGCAGTTCTTC.

The count of this clone is one. CDR3 nucleotide sequence: TGCGCCAGCACAACGACTAGCGGGCAAGAGACCCAGTACTTC. As protein: CASTTTSGQETQYF. The V call is TRBV5-1, the J call TRBJ2-5; 10 bases align to TRBD2. Trimming removed 6 bases from V and 2 bases from J; junction bases left unmatched: 4. Germline V gene data show CDR1 as SGHRS and CDR2 as YFSETQ. This CDR3 has 14 residues.

The CDR3 region is CASSLVLGITGELFF. The CDR3 bases are TGTGCCAGCAGCTTAGTACTTGGGATCACCGGGGAGCTGTTTTTT. V usage is TRBV7-2 and J usage is TRBJ2-2; no firm D call. Trimming removed 1 base at V and 4 bases at J, with 10 bases between. The CDR3 loop spans 15 amino acids. Germline CDR1 and CDR2: SGHTA and FQGNSA. Full variable domain (outside the CDR3, taken from reference TRBV7-2 and TRBJ2-2): GAGVSQSPSNKVTEKGKDVELRCDPISGHTALYWYRQSLGQGLEFLIYFQGNSAPDKSGLPSDRFSAERTGGSVSTLTIQRTQQEDSAVYLCASSLVLGITGELFFGEGSRLTVL.

The chain combines TRBV4-2 with TRBJ1-2; no reliable D call. Trimming left V 0 bases short and J 2 bases short, with 13 bases between. CDR1 is LGHNA, CDR2 YNFKEQ, per germline. The CDR3 spans 16 residues. CDR3 amino acids: CASSQEKWAFNYGYTF. The CDR3 nucleotides read TGTGCCAGCAGCCAAGAAAAGTGGGCCTTCAACTATGGCTACACCTTC.

The CDR3 DNA is TGTGCCAGCAGCTTGACTAGCGGGGGTCAAGAGACCCAGTACTTC. This encodes CASSLTSGGQETQYF. V and J are TRBV5-6 and TRBJ2-5; 11 bases align to TRBD2. V lost 1 base to trimming and J lost 2 bases; unmatched junction nucleotides: 1. Germline V lookup: CDR1 SGHDT, CDR2 YYEEEE. CDR3 length: 15 amino acids.

As DNA, the CDR3 is TGTGCCAGCTCCAGGGACAGAATGAACACTGAAGCTTTCTTT. This codes for CASSRDRMNTEAFF. V and J are TRBV18 and TRBJ1-1; 7 nucleotides match TRBD1. Germline trimming cut 6 bases from V and 0 bases from J; bases unmatched to any gene: 4. The CDR3 runs to 14 residues. The germline CDR1 and CDR2 sequences are KGHSH and LQKENI.